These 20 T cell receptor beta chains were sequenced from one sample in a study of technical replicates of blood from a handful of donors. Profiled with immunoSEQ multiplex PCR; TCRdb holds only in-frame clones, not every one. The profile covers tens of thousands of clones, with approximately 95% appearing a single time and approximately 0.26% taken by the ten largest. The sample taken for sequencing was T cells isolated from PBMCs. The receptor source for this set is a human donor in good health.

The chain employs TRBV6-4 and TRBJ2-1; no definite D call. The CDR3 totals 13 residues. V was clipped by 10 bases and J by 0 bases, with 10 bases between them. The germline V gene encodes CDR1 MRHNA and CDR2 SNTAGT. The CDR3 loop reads CATARNSYNEQFF. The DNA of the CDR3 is TGTGCCACCGCGCGAAACTCCTACAATGAGCAGTTCTTC.

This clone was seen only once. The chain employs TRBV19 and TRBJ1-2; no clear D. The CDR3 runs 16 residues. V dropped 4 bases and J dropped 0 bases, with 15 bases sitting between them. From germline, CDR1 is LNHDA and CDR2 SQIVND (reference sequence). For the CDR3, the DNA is TGTGCCAGTAGTACCAACCCCTGGCTGGCTAACTATGGCTACACCTTC. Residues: CASSTNPWLANYGYTF.

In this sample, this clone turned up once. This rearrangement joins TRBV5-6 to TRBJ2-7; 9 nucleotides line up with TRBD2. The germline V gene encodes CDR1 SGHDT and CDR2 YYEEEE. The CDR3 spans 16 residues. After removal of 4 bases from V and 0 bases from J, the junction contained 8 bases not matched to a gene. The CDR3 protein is CASSVLAGENSYEQYF. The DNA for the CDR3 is TGTGCCAGCAGCGTGTTAGCGGGGGAGAACTCCTACGAGCAGTACTTC.

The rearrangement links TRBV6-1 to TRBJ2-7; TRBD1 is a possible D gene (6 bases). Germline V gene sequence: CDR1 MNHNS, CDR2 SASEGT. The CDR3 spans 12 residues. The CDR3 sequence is CASSETGRPRIV. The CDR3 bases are TGTGCCAGCAGCGAGACAGGAAGGCCACGAATAGTC.

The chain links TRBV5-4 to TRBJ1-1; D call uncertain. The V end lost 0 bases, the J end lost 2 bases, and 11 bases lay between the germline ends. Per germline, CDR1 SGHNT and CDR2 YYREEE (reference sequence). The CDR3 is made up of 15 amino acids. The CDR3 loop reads CASSLEVRQNTEAFF. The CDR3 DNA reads TGTGCCAGCAGCTTGGAGGTGCGGCAAAACACTGAAGCTTTCTTT.

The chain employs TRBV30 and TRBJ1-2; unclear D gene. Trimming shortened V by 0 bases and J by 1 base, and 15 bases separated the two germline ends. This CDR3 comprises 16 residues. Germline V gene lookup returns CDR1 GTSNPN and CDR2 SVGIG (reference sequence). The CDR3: CAWSVGWQVDNYGYTF. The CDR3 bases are TGTGCCTGGAGTGTGGGTTGGCAGGTCGATAACTATGGCTACACCTTC.

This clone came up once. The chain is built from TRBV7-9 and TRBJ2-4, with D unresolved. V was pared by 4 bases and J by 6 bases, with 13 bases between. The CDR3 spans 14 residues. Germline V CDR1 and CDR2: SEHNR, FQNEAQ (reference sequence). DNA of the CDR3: TGTGCCAGCAGCTCCACTATGTTCCTAAACATTCAGTACTTC. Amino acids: CASSSTMFLNIQYF.

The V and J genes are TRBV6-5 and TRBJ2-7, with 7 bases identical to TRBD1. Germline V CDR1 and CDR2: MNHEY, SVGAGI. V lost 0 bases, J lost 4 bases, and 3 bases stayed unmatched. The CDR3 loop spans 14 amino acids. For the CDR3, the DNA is TGTGCCAGCAGTTACTCGACCAGGGGGTACGAGCAGTACTTC. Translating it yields CASSYSTRGYEQYF.

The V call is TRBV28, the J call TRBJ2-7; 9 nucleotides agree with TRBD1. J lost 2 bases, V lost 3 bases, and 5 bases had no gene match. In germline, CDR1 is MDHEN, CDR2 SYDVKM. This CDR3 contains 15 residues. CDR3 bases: TGTGCCAGCAGTTTTTGGGGGACAGGGACCTACGAGCAGTACTTC. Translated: CASSFWGTGTYEQYF.

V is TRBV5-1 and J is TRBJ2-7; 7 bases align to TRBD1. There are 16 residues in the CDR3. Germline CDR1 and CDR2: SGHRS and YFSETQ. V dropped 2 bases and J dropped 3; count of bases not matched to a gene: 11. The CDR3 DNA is TGCGCCAGCAGCTTTGAAGAGGGACAGCGAAGCTACGAGCAGTACTTC. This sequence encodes CASSFEEGQRSYEQYF.

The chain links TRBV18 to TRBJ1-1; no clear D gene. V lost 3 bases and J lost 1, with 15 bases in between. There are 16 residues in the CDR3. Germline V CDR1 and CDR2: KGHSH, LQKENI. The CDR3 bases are TGTGCCAGCTCACCGCGAACCTTCGGGGAGAACACTGAAGCTTTCTTT. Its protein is CASSPRTFGENTEAFF. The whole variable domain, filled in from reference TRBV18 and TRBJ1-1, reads NAGVMQNPRHLVRRRGQEARLRCSPMKGHSHVYWYRQLPEEGLKFMVYLQKENIIDESGMPKERFSAEFPKEGPSILRIQQVVRGDSAAYFCASSPRTFGENTEAFFGQGTRLTVV.

The DNA of the CDR3 is TGTGCCAGTAGAGTAGGGGACTCTGGAAACACCATATATTTT. Translation: CASRVGDSGNTIYF. This chain links TRBV19 with TRBJ1-3; TRBD1 might be the D (5 bases). Looked up from germline, CDR1 is LNHDA and CDR2 is SQIVND (reference sequence). The CDR3 is 14 amino acids. With 6 bases removed from V and 0 bases from J, the gap between germline ends came to 9 bases.

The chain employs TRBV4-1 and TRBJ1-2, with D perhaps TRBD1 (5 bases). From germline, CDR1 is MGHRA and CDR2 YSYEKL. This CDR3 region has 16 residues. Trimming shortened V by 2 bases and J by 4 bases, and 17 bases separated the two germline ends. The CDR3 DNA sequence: TGCGCCAGCAGCCAACCTGAGGCGGGGCCGATCTATGGCTACACCTTC. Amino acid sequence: CASSQPEAGPIYGYTF.

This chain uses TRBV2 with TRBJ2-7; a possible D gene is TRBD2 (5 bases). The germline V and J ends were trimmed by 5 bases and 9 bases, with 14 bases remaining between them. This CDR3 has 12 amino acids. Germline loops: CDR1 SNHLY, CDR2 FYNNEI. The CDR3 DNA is TGTGCCAGCAGTTTGACGGGGTTGGGGCAGTACTTC. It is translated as CASSLTGLGQYF.

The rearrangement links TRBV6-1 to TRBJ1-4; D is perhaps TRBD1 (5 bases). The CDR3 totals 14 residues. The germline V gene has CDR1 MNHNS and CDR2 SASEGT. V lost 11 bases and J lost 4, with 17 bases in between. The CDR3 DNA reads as TGTGCCTCCAGCGGGGGATCCTTTAATGAAAAACTGTTTTTT. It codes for CASSGGSFNEKLFF.

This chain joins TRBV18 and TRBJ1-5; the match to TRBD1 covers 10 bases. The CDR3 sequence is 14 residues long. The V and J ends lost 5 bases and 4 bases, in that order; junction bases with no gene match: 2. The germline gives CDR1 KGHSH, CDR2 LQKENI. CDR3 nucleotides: TGTGCCAGCTCAGCGGGACAGGGGAATCAGCCCCAGCATTTT. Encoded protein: CASSAGQGNQPQHF. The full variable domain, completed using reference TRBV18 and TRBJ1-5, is NAGVMQNPRHLVRRRGQEARLRCSPMKGHSHVYWYRQLPEEGLKFMVYLQKENIIDESGMPKERFSAEFPKEGPSILRIQQVVRGDSAAYFCASSAGQGNQPQHFGDGTRLSIL.

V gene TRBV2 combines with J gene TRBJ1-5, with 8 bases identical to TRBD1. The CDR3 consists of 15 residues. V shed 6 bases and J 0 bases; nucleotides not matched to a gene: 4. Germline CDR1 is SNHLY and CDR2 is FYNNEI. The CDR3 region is CASRQGAGSNQPQHF. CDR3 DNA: TGTGCCAGCAGGCAGGGGGCAGGTAGCAATCAGCCCCAGCATTTT.

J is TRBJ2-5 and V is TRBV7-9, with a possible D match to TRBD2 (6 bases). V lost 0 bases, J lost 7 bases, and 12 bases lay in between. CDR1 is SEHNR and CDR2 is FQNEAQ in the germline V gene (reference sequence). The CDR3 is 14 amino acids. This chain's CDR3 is CASSLAQDGGTQYF. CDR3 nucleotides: TGTGCCAGCAGCTTAGCACAGGACGGGGGGACCCAGTACTTC.

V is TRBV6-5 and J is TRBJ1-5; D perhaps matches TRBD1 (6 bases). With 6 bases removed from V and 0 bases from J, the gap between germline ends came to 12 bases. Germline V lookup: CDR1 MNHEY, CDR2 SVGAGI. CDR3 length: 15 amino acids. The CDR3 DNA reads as TGTGCCAGCAGCGCCAGGGGCTATAGCAATCAGCCCCAGCATTTT. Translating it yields CASSARGYSNQPQHF.

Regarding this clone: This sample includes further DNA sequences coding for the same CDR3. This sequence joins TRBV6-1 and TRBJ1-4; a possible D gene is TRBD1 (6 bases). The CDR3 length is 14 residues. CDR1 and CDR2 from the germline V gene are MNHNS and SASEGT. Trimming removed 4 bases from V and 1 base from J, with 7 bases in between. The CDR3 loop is CASSARGTNEKLFF. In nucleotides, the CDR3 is TGTGCCAGCAGTGCCAGGGGAACTAATGAAAAACTGTTTTTT.